This T cell receptor beta chain was recorded in a study of vaccination and CD4 T cells after COVID-19. Treatment indicated: approximately nine-day PBMC culture with coronavirus spike peptide pools or control peptides (ViraFEST assay). CD4+ T cells of the unexposed donor were collected before the COVID-19 pandemic (2011-2018). Cultured CD4+ T-cell DNA underwent Oncomine TCR Beta short-read sequencing. After culture, CD4+ T cells served as the source for genomic DNA extraction. Via MiXCR, TCRdb re-called the PCR reads, giving one row per CDR3 protein. In the table there are 10,000 or so distinct CDR3 sequences, 35% to 45% of which are singletons. A word on this clonotype: Its antigen is not known.

This CDR3 has 14 amino acids. Germline V lookup: CDR1 LNHDA, CDR2 SQIVND (reference sequence). The ends were cut back, 7 bases at V and 5 bases at J, with 17 bases in the middle. The sequencing input was CD4+ T cells from blood, cultured in vitro. The chain combines TRBV19 with TRBJ1-1; D gene uncertain. This sequence originates from a human donor in good health. CDR3 residues: CASTPGGGLTEAFF. The CDR3 DNA follows: TGTGCCAGTACCCCAGGCGGAGGGTTAACTGAAGCTTTCTTT.